The entry below gives a single T cell receptor (beta chain) sequence along with its context. This clonotype occurred many times. No antigen is known for it. Base-call qualities are not available, and no considerably larger clone is one nucleotide away. Germline trimming amounts to 5 bases on V and 6 bases on J, with 6 as the count of junction bases outside the gene matches. The CDR3 starts with the cysteine, ends with the phenylalanine, and has 15 residues. The sequence is cut down to CDR3 DNA, 45 bases in frame from base 1. CDR1 and CDR2 (SGHNT, YENEEA) derive from the germline V gene. These data are taken from a study of read filtering for tumor transcriptome and immune sequencing (dated by TCRdb to about 2020). For the study in its entirety: The cohort was composed of 17 male and roughly 13 female patients, with a mean age of around 66 years and an age range of about 45 to 90. The study compared TCR repertoires from targeted immune repertoire sequencing and bulk whole-transcriptome sequencing run on the same bone marrow samples. One of the main goals was to work out a read-filtering strategy for immune repertoire data, in particular whether clonotypes backed by only a single read should be removed. TCR-region mapped reads per sample ranged from about 3.5 to 11 million with IR-seq versus only roughly 85 to 1,300 with RNA-seq. After DNase treatment, whole-transcriptome libraries were prepared using the TruSeq RNA Access Library Prep Kit. By revised international staging, roughly 8 patients were R-ISS I, about 17 were R-ISS II and more than five were R-ISS III. Paper-wide results and their limitations: Single-read clonotypes made up about 82% of clonotypes but 3% to 3.5% of total reads in IR-seq, and roughly three quarters of clonotypes and 40% to 50% of reads in RNA-seq. The sorted CD138-negative fraction was a mixed bone marrow immune population, not purified T cells. Compared with RNA-seq, IR-seq captured clonotypes at much higher depth and more reliably, and a smaller IR-seq throughput was enough to identify most shared clonotypes. The correlation between IR-seq and RNA-seq shared clonotype proportions rose when single-read clonotypes were removed.

Every patient had bone marrow sampled at the time of active disease. Isolation of bone marrow mononuclear cells was performed by Ficoll-Hypaque density gradient centrifugation. CD138-negative cells were obtained by negative selection after labeling with CD138 magnetic microbeads on a MACS separator, removing myeloma plasma cells. Flow cytometry on an Attune NxT with CD138 antibodies was used to check the purity of the isolated cells. TRIzol reagent was used to extract total RNA, which was then quantified with a NanoDrop spectrophotometer. Paired RNA-seq and IR-seq were performed on each patient's CD138-negative bone marrow sample. TCR libraries were built from roughly 440 ng RNA with the Immunoverse kit, using molecular barcoded adaptors covering alpha/delta and beta/gamma chains. The same RNA used for transcriptome sequencing was used for TCR library preparation. Sequencing of TCR libraries was carried out on an Illumina HiSeq 4000 with 2 x 150 cycles. From the authors' description of their analysis: TCR reads were aligned to human V, D, J and C references and assembled into CDR3 clonotypes with MiXCR, including quality filtering and error correction. The tcR package in R was used to analyze clonotype counts and gene usage diversity. For inspection of raw mapping reads, RNA-seq reads were mapped by STAR aligner version 2.5.3a onto GRCh37 of the human genome. To test how sequencing depth affected the clonotypes detected, IR-seq fastq files were randomly downsampled with Seqtk 1.3. Using fastp trimming at Q25 and MiXCR clonotype assembly, TCRdb reanalyzed the public sequencing data and kept in-frame beta chains. Every CDR3 protein is listed once, alongside the most common genes and DNA of its rows. For this entry, the V and J calls and clone size follow TCRdb and not the study's own pipeline. Here the sample has about 90,000 distinct CDR3 sequences; around an eighth occur a single time. The ten largest clones add up to approximately 15% of the sample.

Material for sequencing was a population of CD138-negative cells sorted from bone marrow. The cell subset or site tag for this specimen amounts to: bone marrow mononuclear cells depleted of CD138+ plasma/myeloma cells by negative magnetic selection. This TCR was recovered from a donor over 35 with multiple myeloma. The sequence is built from TRBV11-3 and TRBJ2-2; 10 nucleotides in the junction match TRBD2. In nucleotides, the sequence is TGTGCCAGCAGCCTCAGCGGGAGGGGCGCCGGGGAGCTGTTTTTT. This encodes CASSLSGRGAGELFF.